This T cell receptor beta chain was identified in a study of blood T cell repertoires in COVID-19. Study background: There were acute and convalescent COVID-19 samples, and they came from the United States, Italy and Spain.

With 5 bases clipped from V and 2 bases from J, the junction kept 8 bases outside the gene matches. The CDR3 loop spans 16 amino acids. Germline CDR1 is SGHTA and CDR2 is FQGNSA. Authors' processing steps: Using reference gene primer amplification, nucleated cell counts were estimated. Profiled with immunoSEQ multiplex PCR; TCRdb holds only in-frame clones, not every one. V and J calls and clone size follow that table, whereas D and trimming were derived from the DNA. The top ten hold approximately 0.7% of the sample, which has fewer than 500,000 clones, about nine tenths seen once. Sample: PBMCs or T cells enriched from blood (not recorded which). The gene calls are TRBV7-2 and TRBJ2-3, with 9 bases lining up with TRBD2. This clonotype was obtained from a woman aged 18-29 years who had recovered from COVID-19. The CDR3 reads CASSAKGTSYTDTQYF. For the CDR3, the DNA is TGTGCCAGCAGCGCGAAGGGGACTAGCTACACAGATACGCAGTATTTT.